This T cell receptor (beta chain) was obtained from a study of T-cell reconstitution after alpha-beta-depleted transplantation in children. In germline, CDR1 is SGHRS, CDR2 YFSETQ. CDR3 size: 13 residues. This clonotype was counted at least ten times. The antigen remains undetermined. Germline is not matched at one junction end, which may reflect a read error. Preparation of the TCRbeta library involved a method that used unique molecular identifiers. TCRdb reprocessed the PCR reads via MiXCR and lists one record per CDR3 protein. The profile shows hundreds of thousands of distinct CDR3 sequences, roughly 14% of them singletons. Overall study results and limits: Elevated TCRbeta diversity at day 60 was traced, in some patients, to surviving recipient T cells and thymic progenitors. Reports say that about two months after transplant, the alpha-beta T cells came out of several hundred graft clones that had expanded. Once a year had passed after transplant, T-cell counts and diversity came mostly from newly produced T cells.

This TCR derives from a girl aged 2-10 years with congenital amegakaryocytic thrombocytopenia, due to receive a stem cell transplant. Sequenced here: PBMCs, sampled before TCRalphabeta/CD19-depleted stem cell transplant. The chain links TRBV5-1 to TRBJ2-7, with D maybe TRBD1 (6 bases). CDR3 coding DNA: TGTGCCAGCAGTTTAGGGGGAAACTACGAGCAGTACTTC. As protein: CASSLGGNYEQYF.